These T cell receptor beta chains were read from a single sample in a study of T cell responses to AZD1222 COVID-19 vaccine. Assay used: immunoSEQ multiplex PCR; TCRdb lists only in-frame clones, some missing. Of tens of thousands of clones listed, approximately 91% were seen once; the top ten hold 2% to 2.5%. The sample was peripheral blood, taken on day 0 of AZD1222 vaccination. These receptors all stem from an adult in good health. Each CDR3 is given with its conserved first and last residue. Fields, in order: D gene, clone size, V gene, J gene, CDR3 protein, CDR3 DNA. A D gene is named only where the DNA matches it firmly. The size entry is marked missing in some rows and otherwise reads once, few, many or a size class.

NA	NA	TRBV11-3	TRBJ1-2	CASSLDQVPRF	TGTGCCAGCAGCTTAGATCAGGTTCCCCGCTTC
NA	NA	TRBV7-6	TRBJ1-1	CASSRTAVGEVTEAFF	TGTGCCAGCAGCCGAACAGCGGTCGGGGAAGTCACTGAAGCTTTCTTT
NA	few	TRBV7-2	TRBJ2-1	CASTIFGLYNEQFF	TGTGCCAGCACTATTTTTGGACTTTACAATGAGCAGTTCTTC
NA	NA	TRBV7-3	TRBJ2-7	CASSLLGGADEQYF	TGTGCCAGCAGCTTGTTAGGTGGTGCCGACGAGCAGTACTTC
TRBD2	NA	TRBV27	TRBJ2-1	CASMGTSVWDFRLGRDEQFF	TGTGCCAGCATGGGGACTAGCGTATGGGACTTTAGGCTGGGCCGGGATGAGCAGTTCTTC
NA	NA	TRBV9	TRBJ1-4	CASSGANEKLFF	TGTGCCAGCAGCGGGGCCAATGAAAAACTGTTTTTT
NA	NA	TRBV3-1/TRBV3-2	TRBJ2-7	CASSQVSRHGYEQYF	TGTGCCAGCAGCCAAGTTTCGCGACACGGGTACGAGCAGTACTTC
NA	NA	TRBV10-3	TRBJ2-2	CAISDSRTNTGELFF	TGTGCCATCAGTGATAGCAGAACGAACACCGGGGAGCTGTTTTTT
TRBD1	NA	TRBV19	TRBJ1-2	CASSAGTGAGGYGYTF	TGTGCCAGTAGTGCCGGGACAGGGGCGGGGGGCTATGGCTACACCTTC
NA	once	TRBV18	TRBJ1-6	CASSPRQVDSPLHF	TGTGCCAGCTCACCACGGCAAGTCGATTCACCCCTCCACTTT
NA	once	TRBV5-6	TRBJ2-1	CASSLIAAYNEQFF	TGTGCCAGCAGCTTGATCGCGGCCTACAATGAGCAGTTCTTC
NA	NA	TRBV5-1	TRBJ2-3	CASSLAANRYTDTQYF	TGCGCCAGCAGCTTGGCCGCGAACAGGTACACAGATACGCAGTATTTT
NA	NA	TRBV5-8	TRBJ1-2	CASSFTQRDVMNSYGYTF	TGTGCCAGCAGTTTTACCCAACGGGACGTCATGAACTCCTATGGCTACACCTTC
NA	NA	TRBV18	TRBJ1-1	CASSKEVRDTEAFF	TGTGCCAGCTCCAAAGAGGTACGGGACACTGAAGCTTTCTTT
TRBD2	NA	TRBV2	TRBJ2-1	CASSEASGGWDEQFF	TGTGCCAGCAGTGAAGCTAGCGGGGGGTGGGATGAGCAGTTCTTC
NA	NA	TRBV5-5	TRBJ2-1	CASSLEPGSYNEQFF	TGTGCCAGCAGCTTGGAACCCGGGTCCTACAATGAGCAGTTCTTC
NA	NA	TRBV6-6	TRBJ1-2	CASSYEGIANYGYTF	TGTGCCAGCAGTTACGAGGGAATAGCTAACTATGGCTACACCTTC
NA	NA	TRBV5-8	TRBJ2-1	CASSLIGGGPGDNEQFF	TGTGCCAGCAGCTTAATCGGTGGCGGGCCCGGAGACAATGAGCAGTTCTTC
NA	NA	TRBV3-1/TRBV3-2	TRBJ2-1	CASSQAVRAEQFF	TGTGCCAGCAGCCAAGCAGTTCGGGCGGAGCAGTTCTTC
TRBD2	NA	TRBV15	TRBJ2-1	CATSTPSGSSYNEQFF	TGTGCCACCAGCACCCCTAGCGGTAGCTCCTACAATGAGCAGTTCTTC
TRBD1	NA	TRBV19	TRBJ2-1	CASSIPQGAPYNEQFF	TGTGCCAGTAGTATCCCCCAGGGGGCTCCCTACAATGAGCAGTTCTTC
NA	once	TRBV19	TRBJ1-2	CASLQRYYVGWGYTF	TGTGCCAGCCTACAGAGATACTATGTTGGTTGGGGCTACACCTTC
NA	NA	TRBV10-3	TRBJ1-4	CAITLDRDFTTGTNEKLFF	TGTGCCATCACCCTAGACCGGGACTTTACAACAGGAACTAATGAAAAACTGTTTTTT
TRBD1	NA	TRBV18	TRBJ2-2	CASSPPGQGNTGELFF	TGTGCCAGCTCACCACCGGGACAGGGGAACACCGGGGAGCTGTTTTTT
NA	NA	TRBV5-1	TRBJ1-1	CASSFHHPRDTEAFF	TGCGCCAGCAGCTTCCACCATCCTAGGGACACTGAAGCTTTCTTT
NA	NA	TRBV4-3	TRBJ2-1	CASSQSSVDPYNEQFF	TGCGCCAGCAGCCAGAGTAGCGTGGACCCCTACAATGAGCAGTTCTTC
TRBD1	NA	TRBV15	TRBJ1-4	CATSRDSGTGGEKLFF	TGTGCCACCAGCAGAGATTCAGGGACAGGGGGTGAAAAACTGTTTTTT
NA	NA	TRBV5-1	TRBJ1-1	CASAAHRDTEAFF	TGCGCCAGTGCGGCCCACAGAGACACTGAAGCTTTCTTT
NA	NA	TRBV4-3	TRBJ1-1	CASSQVVGGDTEAFF	TGCGCCAGCAGCCAAGTAGTGGGGGGCGACACTGAAGCTTTCTTT
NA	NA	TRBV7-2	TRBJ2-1	CASSLRREQEQFF	TGTGCCAGCAGCTTACGCAGGGAACAGGAGCAGTTCTTC
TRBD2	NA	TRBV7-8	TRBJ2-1	CASSLARLAGEPNEQFF	TGTGCCAGCAGCTTAGCTCGACTAGCGGGAGAACCCAATGAGCAGTTCTTC
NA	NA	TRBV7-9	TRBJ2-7	CASSLTGQTYEQYF	TGTGCCAGCAGCTTGACAGGCCAGACCTACGAGCAGTACTTC
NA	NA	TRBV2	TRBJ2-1	CASRLTSLYNEQFF	TGTGCCAGCAGACTCACTTCCCTATACAATGAGCAGTTCTTC
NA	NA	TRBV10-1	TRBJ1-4	CASSESVTANEKLFF	TGCGCCAGCAGTGAGTCTGTAACAGCTAATGAAAAACTGTTTTTT
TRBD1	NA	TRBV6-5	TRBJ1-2	CASSYGQGASNYGYTF	TGTGCCAGCAGTTACGGACAGGGGGCTTCAAACTATGGCTACACCTTC
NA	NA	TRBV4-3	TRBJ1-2	CASSQEGPGAYGYTF	TGCGCCAGCAGCCAAGAAGGTCCAGGGGCCTATGGCTACACCTTC
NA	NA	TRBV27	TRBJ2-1	CASSHGDNEQFF	TGTGCCAGCAGTCACGGGGACAATGAGCAGTTCTTC